This T cell receptor (beta chain) was recovered during a study of blood T cell repertoires in COVID-19. About the research overall: There were acute and convalescent COVID-19 samples, and they came from the United States, Italy and Spain. Sources were T cells, B-cell-depleted T cells, or PBMCs; the material itself was cDNA or gDNA.

This clone was picked up one time. The identical CDR3 is also encoded by other nucleotide sequences in the sample. V was clipped by 1 base and J by 5 bases; unmatched bases: 3. The CDR3 is 14 amino acids. The germline gives CDR1 LNHDA, CDR2 SQIVND (reference sequence). In the source study's methods: Scientists estimated how many nucleated cells there were by amplifying reference gene primers. Method: immunoSEQ multiplex PCR; TCRdb's copy keeps in-frame clones and lacks some. V and J calls plus clone size are reproduced from that table; the DNA served to infer D and trimming. The sample includes some 350,000 clones, approximately 87% of them seen just once. Seattle's enrolled individuals joined amid active infection and were then monitored longitudinally.

This clonotype was obtained from a woman between 50 and 59 years old with COVID-19, enrolled during active disease. The specimen sequenced was peripheral blood. The chain carries TRBV19 and TRBJ2-5, with 8 bases lining up with TRBD1. CDR3 region: CASSIGTGKETQYF. Here the CDR3 DNA reads TGTGCCAGTAGTATAGGGACAGGGAAGGAGACCCAGTACTTC.